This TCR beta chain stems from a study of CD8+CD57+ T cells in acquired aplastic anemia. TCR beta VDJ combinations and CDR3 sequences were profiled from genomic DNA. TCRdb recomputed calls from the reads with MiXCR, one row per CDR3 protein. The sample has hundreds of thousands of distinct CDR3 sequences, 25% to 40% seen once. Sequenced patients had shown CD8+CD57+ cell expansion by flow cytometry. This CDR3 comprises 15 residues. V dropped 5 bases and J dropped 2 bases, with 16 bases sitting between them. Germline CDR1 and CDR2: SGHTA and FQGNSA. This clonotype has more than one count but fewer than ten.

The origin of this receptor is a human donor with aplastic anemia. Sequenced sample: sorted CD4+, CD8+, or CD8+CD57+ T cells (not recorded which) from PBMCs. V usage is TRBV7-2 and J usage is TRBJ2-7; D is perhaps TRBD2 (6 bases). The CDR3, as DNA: TGTGCCAGCAGCCCAACTAGCTCTCCAGCCTACGAGCAGTACTTC. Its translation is CASSPTSSPAYEQYF.